This T cell receptor beta chain was captured in a study of shared clonotypes between healthy human individuals. Regarding the study as a whole: Clonotypes shared by all four donors outscored non-shared clonotypes in generation probability. Represented genetic and exposure-history diversity was restricted by having few donors.

As for this clone: As yet, its antigen is unknown.

CDR1 MNHNY and CDR2 SVGAGI come from the germline V gene (reference sequence). The CDR3 has 15 amino acids. Unmatched junction bases numbered 7, after V lost 2 bases and J lost 8 bases. TCRdb keeps only in-frame clones here, not all; method: immunoSEQ multiplex PCR. Of about 960,000 clones listed, around three quarters are singletons. Recent vaccinations or acute infections were absent in the healthy HIV-negative adult donors. Investigators divided CD4+ cells into CD45RA+ naive and CD45RA-negative memory subsets. Sequencing input: memory CD4+ T cells sorted from blood. As to subset: CD45RA-negative fraction. This TCR derives from a man aged 18 to 30 in good health. This chain connects TRBV6-6 to TRBJ1-4; 8 bases match TRBD1. Here the CDR3 reads CASSYHTGGKEKLFF. CDR3 nucleotides: TGTGCCAGCAGTTACCATACAGGGGGAAAGGAAAAACTGTTTTTT.